This T cell receptor beta chain is from a study of blood T cell repertoires in COVID-19. Study-wide context: The study drew acute and convalescent COVID-19 samples from the United States, Italy and Spain.

Assignment of participants to cohorts was predicated upon participant-reported clinical history. As processed by the authors: Scientists estimated how many nucleated cells there were by amplifying reference gene primers. TCRdb's table, derived via immunoSEQ multiplex PCR, lists solely in-frame clones and lacks some. V and J calls and clone size are given by that table; D and trimming were obtained from the DNA. Here the sample spans about 170,000 clones, around 91% being singletons. This CDR3 has 16 residues. V was pared by 0 bases and J by 3 bases, with 7 bases of the junction left unmatched. Germline CDR1 SGDLS, CDR2 YYNGEE.

The sample comprised PBMCs or T cells enriched from blood (not recorded which). The chain uses TRBV9 and TRBJ2-7, with 9 bases lining up with TRBD2. The origin of this receptor is a woman aged 18-29 years who had recovered from COVID-19. CDR3 bases: TGTGCCAGCAGCGTAGAACCGGGACTAGCCTTCTACGAGCAGTACTTC. As protein: CASSVEPGLAFYEQYF.